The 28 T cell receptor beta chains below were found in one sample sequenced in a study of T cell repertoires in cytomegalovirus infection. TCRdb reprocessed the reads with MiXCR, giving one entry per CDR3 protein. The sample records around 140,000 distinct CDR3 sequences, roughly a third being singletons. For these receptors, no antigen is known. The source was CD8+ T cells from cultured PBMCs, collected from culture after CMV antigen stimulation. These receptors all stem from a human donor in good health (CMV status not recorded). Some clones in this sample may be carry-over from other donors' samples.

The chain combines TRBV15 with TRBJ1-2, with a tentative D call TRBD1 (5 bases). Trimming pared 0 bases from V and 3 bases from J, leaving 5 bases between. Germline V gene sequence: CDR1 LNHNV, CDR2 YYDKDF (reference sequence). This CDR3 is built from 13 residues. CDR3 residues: CATSREGDYGYTF. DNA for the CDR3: TGTGCCACCAGCAGAGAAGGGGACTATGGCTACACCTTC.

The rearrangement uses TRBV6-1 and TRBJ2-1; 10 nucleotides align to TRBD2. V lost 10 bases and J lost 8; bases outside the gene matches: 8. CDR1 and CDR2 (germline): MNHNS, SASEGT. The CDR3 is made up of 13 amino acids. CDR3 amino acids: CATGGGTSDEQFF. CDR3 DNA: TGTGCCACCGGAGGAGGGACTAGCGATGAGCAGTTCTTC.

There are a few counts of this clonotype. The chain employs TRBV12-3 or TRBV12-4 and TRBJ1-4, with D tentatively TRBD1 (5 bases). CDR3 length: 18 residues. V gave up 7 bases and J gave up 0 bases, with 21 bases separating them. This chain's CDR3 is CASNINAVGGATNEKLFF. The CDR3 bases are TGTGCCAGCAATATTAACGCCGTGGGGGGTGCAACTAATGAAAAACTGTTTTTT.

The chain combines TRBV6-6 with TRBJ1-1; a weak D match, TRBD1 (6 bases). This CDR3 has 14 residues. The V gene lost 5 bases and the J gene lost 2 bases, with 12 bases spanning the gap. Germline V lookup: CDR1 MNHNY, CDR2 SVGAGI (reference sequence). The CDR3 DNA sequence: TGTGCCAGCAGTACCGGGACACTTAACACTGAAGCTTTCTTT. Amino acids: CASSTGTLNTEAFF.

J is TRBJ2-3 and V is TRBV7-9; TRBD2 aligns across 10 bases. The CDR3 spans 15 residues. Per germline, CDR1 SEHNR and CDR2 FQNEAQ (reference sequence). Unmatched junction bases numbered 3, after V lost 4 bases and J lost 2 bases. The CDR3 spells CASSWTSGYTDTQYF. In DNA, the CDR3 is TGTGCCAGCAGCTGGACTAGCGGCTACACAGATACGCAGTATTTT. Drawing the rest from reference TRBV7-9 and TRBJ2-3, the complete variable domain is DTGVSQNPRHKITKRGQNVTFRCDPISEHNRLYWYRQTLGQGPEFLTYFQNEAQLEKSRLLSDRFSAERPKGSFSTLEIQRTEQGDSAMYLCASSWTSGYTDTQYFGPGTRLTVL.

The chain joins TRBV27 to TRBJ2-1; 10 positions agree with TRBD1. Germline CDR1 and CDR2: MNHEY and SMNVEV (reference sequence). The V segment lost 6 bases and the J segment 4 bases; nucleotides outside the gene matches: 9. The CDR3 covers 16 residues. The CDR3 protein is CASSPGTGAWYNEQFF. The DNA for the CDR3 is TGTGCCAGCAGCCCAGGGACAGGGGCTTGGTACAATGAGCAGTTCTTC.

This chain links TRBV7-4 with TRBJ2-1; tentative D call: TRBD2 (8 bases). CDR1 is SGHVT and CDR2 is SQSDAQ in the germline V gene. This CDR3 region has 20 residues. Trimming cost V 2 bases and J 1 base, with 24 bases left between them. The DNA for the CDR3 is TGTGCCAGCAGCTTACCCAGGGGGGATTTAGCGGGGCAATCCTACAATGAGCAGTTCTTC. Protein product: CASSLPRGDLAGQSYNEQFF.

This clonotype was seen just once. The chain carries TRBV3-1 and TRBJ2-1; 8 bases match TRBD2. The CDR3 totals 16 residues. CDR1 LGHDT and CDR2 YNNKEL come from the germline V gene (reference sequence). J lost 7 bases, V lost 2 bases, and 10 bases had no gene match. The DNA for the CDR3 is TGTGCCAGCAGCCAACTCCCGGGGGGGGGCCAAAATGAGCAGTTCTTC. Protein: CASSQLPGGGQNEQFF.

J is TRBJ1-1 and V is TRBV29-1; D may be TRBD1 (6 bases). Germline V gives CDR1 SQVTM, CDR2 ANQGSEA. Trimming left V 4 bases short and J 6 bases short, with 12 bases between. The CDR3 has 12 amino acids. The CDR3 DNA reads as TGCAGCGTTGGGGGGGGCGAGTCTGAAGCTTTCTTT. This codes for CSVGGGESEAFF.

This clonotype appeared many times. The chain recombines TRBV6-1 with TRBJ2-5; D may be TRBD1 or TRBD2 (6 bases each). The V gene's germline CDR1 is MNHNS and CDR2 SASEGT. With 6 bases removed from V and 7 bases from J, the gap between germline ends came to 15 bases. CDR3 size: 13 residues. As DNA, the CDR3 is TGTGCCAGCAGCCCCACGGGGGCAGGGACCCAGTACTTC. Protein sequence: CASSPTGAGTQYF.

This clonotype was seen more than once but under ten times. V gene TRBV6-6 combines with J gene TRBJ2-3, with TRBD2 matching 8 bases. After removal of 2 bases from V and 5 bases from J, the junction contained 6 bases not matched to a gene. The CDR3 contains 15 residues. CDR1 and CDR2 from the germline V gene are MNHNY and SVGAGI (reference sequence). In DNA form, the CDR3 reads TGTGCCAGCAGTTACATCAGCGGGGGAGGAGATACGCAGTATTTT. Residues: CASSYISGGGDTQYF.

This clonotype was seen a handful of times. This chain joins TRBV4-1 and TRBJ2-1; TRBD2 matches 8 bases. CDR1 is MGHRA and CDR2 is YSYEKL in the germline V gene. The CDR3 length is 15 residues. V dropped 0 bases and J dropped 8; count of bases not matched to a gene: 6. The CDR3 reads CASSQDPGGGYEQFF. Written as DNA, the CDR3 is TGCGCCAGCAGCCAAGATCCCGGGGGGGGCTATGAGCAGTTCTTC.

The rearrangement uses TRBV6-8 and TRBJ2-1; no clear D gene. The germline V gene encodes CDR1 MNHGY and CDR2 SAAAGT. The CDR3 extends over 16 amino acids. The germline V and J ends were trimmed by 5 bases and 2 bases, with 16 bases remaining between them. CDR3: CASSDQSMNTYNEQFF. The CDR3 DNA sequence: TGTGCCAGCAGTGACCAGTCCATGAATACCTACAATGAGCAGTTCTTC.

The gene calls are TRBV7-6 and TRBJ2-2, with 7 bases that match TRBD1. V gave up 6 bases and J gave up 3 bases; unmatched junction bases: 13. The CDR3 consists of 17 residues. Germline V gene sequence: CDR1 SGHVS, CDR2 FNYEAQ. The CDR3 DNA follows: TGTGCCAGCAGATCTCAACGACAGGGAGAGTACACCGGGGAGCTGTTTTTT. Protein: CASRSQRQGEYTGELFF.

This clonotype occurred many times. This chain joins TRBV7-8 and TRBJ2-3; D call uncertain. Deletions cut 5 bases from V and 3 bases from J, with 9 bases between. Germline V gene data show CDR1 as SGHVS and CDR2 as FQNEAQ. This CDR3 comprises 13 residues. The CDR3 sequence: CASSGLVTDTQYF. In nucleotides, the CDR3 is TGTGCCAGCAGCGGATTGGTGACAGATACGCAGTATTTT.

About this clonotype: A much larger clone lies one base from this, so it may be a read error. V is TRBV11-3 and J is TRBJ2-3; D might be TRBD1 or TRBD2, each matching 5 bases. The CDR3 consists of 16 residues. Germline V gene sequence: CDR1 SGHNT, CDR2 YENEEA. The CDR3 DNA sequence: TGTGCCAGCAGCTTCGACAGCTTATCTAGCATAGATACGCAGTATTTT. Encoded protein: CASSFDSLSSIDTQYF.

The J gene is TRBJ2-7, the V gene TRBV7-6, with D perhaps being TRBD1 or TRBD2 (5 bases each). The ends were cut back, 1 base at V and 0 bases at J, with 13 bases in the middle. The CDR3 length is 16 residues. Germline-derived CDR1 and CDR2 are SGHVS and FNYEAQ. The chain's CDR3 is CASSLGPGRSSYEQYF. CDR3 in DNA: TGTGCCAGCAGCTTAGGCCCGGGGCGAAGCTCCTACGAGCAGTACTTC.

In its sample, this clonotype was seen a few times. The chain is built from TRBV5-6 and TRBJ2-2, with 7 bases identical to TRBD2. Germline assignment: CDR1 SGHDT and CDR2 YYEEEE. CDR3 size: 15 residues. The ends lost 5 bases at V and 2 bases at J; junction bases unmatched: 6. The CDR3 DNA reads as TGTGCCAGCAGAGCCGGGACTATAAACACCGGGGAGCTGTTTTTT. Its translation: CASRAGTINTGELFF.

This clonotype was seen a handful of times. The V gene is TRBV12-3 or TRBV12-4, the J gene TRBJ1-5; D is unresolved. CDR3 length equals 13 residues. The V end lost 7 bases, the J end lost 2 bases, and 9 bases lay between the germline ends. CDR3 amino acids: CASTDKGNQPQHF. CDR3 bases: TGTGCCAGCACAGACAAGGGCAATCAGCCCCAGCATTTT.

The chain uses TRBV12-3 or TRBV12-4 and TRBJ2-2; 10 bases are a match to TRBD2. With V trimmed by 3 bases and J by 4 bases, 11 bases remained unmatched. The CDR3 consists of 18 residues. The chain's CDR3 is CASSFPLAGGRGTGELFF. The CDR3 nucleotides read TGTGCCAGCAGTTTCCCCTTAGCGGGGGGCCGGGGCACCGGGGAGCTGTTTTTT.

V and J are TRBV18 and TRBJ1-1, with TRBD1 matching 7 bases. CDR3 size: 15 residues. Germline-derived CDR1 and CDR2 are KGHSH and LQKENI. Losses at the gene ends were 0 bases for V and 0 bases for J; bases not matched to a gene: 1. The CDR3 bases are TGTGCCAGCTCACCACCGACAGGGATGAACACTGAAGCTTTCTTT. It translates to CASSPPTGMNTEAFF.

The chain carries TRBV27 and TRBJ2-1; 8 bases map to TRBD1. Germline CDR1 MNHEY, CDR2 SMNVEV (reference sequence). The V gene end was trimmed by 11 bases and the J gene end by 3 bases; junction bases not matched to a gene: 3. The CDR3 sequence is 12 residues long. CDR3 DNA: TGTGCCTCGGGACAGGTCTACAATGAGCAGTTCTTC. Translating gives CASGQVYNEQFF.

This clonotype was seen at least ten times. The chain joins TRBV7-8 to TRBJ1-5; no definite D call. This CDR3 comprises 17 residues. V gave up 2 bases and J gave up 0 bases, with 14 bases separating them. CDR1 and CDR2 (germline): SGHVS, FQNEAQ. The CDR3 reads CASSLLPPGISNQPQHF. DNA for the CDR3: TGTGCCAGCAGCTTATTGCCGCCGGGCATTAGCAATCAGCCCCAGCATTTT.

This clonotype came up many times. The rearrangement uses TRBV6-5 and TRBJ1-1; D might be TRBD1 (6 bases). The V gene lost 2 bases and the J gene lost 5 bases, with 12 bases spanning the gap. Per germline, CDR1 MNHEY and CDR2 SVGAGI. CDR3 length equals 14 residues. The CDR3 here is CASSYMGAGTEAFF. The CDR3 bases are TGTGCCAGCAGTTACATGGGGGCTGGGACTGAAGCTTTCTTT.

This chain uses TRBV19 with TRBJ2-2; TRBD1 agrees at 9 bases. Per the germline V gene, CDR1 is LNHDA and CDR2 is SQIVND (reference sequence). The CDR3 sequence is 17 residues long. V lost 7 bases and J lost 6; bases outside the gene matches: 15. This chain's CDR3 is CASTLNPGTGFSGELFF. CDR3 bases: TGTGCCAGTACACTCAACCCCGGGACAGGGTTTTCCGGGGAGCTGTTTTTT.

This CDR3 reads CASSSGAGGSTDTQYF. CDR3 DNA: TGTGCCAGCAGCTCAGGAGCGGGGGGGAGCACAGATACGCAGTATTTT. The chain uses TRBV7-6 and TRBJ2-3; 10 bases align to TRBD2. CDR1 and CDR2 (germline): SGHVS, FNYEAQ. This CDR3 comprises 16 residues. V dropped 4 bases and J dropped 0; count of bases not matched to a gene: 4.

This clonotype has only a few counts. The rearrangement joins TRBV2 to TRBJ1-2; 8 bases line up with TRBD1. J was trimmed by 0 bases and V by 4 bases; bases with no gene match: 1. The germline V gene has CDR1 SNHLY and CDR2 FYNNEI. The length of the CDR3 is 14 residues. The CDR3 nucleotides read TGTGCCAGCAGTGGGGGACAGGCTAACTATGGCTACACCTTC. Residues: CASSGGQANYGYTF.

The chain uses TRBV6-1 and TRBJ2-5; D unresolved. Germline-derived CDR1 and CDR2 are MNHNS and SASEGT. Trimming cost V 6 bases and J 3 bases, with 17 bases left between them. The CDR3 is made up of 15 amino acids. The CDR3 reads CASSPFGRIEETQYF. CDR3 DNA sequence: TGTGCCAGCAGCCCTTTTGGACGTATAGAAGAGACCCAGTACTTC.